Listed here are 27 T cell receptor beta chains from one sample, sequenced in a study of T cell responses to AZD1222 COVID-19 vaccine. Profiled with immunoSEQ multiplex PCR; TCRdb holds only in-frame clones, not every one. This table has around 200,000 clones, 70% to 90% appearing once. The specimen comprised peripheral blood, sampled 28 days after the second AZD1222 dose. Receptors were obtained from an adult who received the AZD1222 COVID-19 vaccine.

This clone has a single count. V gene TRBV4-3 combines with J gene TRBJ1-6; D ambiguous. The V end was cut by 0 bases, the J end by 6 bases, with 12 bases between. The CDR3 is 16 amino acids. Germline CDR1 and CDR2: LGHNA and YSLEER. CDR3 DNA sequence: TGCGCCAGCAGCCAAGAACCAACAGTCTTTAATTCACCCCTCCACTTT. Its protein is CASSQEPTVFNSPLHF.

J is TRBJ2-2 and V is TRBV7-3; TRBD2 agrees at 7 bases. V trimming: 6 bases; J trimming: 3 bases; junction bases outside the gene matches: 4. The CDR3 extends over 14 amino acids. Germline-derived CDR1 and CDR2 are SGHTA and FQGTGA. The CDR3 DNA is TGTGCCAGCAGGTTACGGGGGGACACCGGGGAGCTGTTTTTT. This sequence encodes CASRLRGDTGELFF.

CDR3 protein: CASSQRTDQDTQYF. The CDR3 DNA is TGTGCCAGCAGCCAACGCACAGATCAAGATACGCAGTATTTT. J is TRBJ2-3 and V is TRBV3-1 (or the pseudogene TRBV3-2), with D uncertain. Trimming took 2 bases from V and 5 from J, leaving 11 bases between them. The CDR3 length is 14 residues. From germline, CDR1 is LGHDT and CDR2 YNNKEL (reference sequence).

The chain couples TRBV9 to TRBJ2-7; D is unclear. V was pared by 4 bases and J by 3 bases, with 11 bases between. CDR3 length equals 13 residues. Germline V gene sequence: CDR1 SGDLS, CDR2 YYNGEE. The CDR3 region has the DNA TGTGCCAGCAGCCCCACAGCTGACTACGAGCAGTACTTC. Its translation is CASSPTADYEQYF.

This chain links TRBV9 with TRBJ1-4; 8 positions agree with TRBD1. In germline, CDR1 is SGDLS, CDR2 YYNGEE. There are 14 residues in the CDR3. The V segment lost 5 bases and the J segment 8 bases; nucleotides outside the gene matches: 8. The CDR3 region is CASSRGRGREKLFF. The CDR3 DNA reads as TGTGCCAGCAGTAGGGGCAGGGGGCGCGAAAAACTGTTTTTT.

The chain links TRBV4-1 to TRBJ2-2; D uncertain. The germline V gene encodes CDR1 MGHRA and CDR2 YSYEKL. This CDR3 is built from 16 residues. V was cut by 1 base and J by 4 bases, with 13 bases left in between. In nucleotides, the CDR3 is TGCGCCAGCAGCCAAGCGGCAGGAGTGGGCACCGGGGAGCTGTTTTTT. It codes for CASSQAAGVGTGELFF.

The V gene is TRBV5-1, the J gene TRBJ2-2; TRBD2 agrees at 8 bases. This CDR3 comprises 17 residues. V lost 3 bases to trimming and J lost 1 base; unmatched junction nucleotides: 8. Germline V gene lookup returns CDR1 SGHRS and CDR2 YFSETQ. The CDR3 coding sequence is TGCGCCAGCAGCTCGGGACTAGGAAGGGTGAACACCGGGGAGCTGTTTTTT. It is translated as CASSSGLGRVNTGELFF.

The V call is TRBV7-8, the J call TRBJ2-7, with TRBD1 as a possible D gene (6 bases). CDR3 length: 15 amino acids. V was trimmed by 2 bases and J by 6 bases, leaving 17 bases between them. Germline-derived CDR1 and CDR2 are SGHVS and FQNEAQ. Written as DNA, the CDR3 is TGTGCCAGCAGCTTAACCCAGGGGTATGGAGGCGAGCAGTACTTC. Protein: CASSLTQGYGGEQYF.

This sequence joins TRBV2 and TRBJ2-4; D unclear. From germline, CDR1 is SNHLY and CDR2 FYNNEI. The germline V and J ends were trimmed by 0 bases and 8 bases, with 8 bases remaining between them. This CDR3 spans 13 amino acids. Written as DNA, the CDR3 is TGTGCCAGCAGTGAAGCGCCCCGGGACATTCAGTACTTC. Its protein is CASSEAPRDIQYF.

This chain links TRBV7-2 with TRBJ2-3; possibly TRBD1 for D (5 bases). Germline V gives CDR1 SGHTA, CDR2 FQGNSA. V was cut by 1 base and J by 1 base, with 6 bases left in between. CDR3 length: 14 amino acids. CDR3 amino acids: CASSLVRGTDTQYF. The CDR3 DNA sequence: TGTGCCAGCAGCTTAGTCAGGGGCACAGATACGCAGTATTTT.

V gene TRBV11-3 combines with J gene TRBJ2-3; TRBD1 matches 7 bases. The CDR3 spans 12 residues. V shed 6 bases, J shed 6 bases, and the junction held 3 bases outside the gene matches. Germline CDR1 SGHNT, CDR2 YENEEA. Written as DNA, the CDR3 is TGTGCCAGCAGTTACAGGGGTGATACGCAGTATTTT. Protein product: CASSYRGDTQYF.

A single count supports this clone. V gene TRBV21-1 combines with J gene TRBJ2-7; TRBD1, as called in the table, went unchecked against the DNA. TRBV21-1 is recorded as a pseudogene. This CDR3 is built from 15 residues. The CDR3 sequence: CASSGGQAKGYEQYF. The CDR3 DNA sequence: TGTGCCAGCAGCGGAGGACAGGCGAAAGGATACGAGCAGTACTTC.

The V call is TRBV3-1 (or the pseudogene TRBV3-2), the J call TRBJ2-7; possibly TRBD2 for D (5 bases). CDR1 is LGHDT and CDR2 is YNNKEL in the germline V gene (reference sequence). V was trimmed by 4 bases and J by 5 bases, leaving 15 bases between them. The CDR3 runs 14 residues. CDR3: CASSLGVTAHEQYF. The CDR3 region has the DNA TGTGCCAGCAGCCTCGGGGTTACTGCGCACGAGCAGTACTTC.

This clone came up once. The chain couples TRBV6-5 to TRBJ2-1; 9 nucleotides line up with TRBD2. Germline loops: CDR1 MNHEY, CDR2 SVGAGI. V dropped 0 bases and J dropped 7; count of bases not matched to a gene: 4. The CDR3 loop spans 15 amino acids. CDR3 sequence reads: CASSYSSGGRNEQFF. As DNA, the CDR3 is TGTGCCAGCAGTTACTCGAGCGGGGGGAGGAATGAGCAGTTCTTC.

The chain is built from TRBV11-2 and TRBJ1-5, with no clear D. This CDR3 has 16 residues. From germline, CDR1 is SGHAT and CDR2 FQNNGV. The ends were cut back, 4 bases at V and 2 bases at J, with 15 bases in the middle. The CDR3 nucleotides read TGTGCCAGCAGCTCTCCGAGGCGAGGTGGCAATCAGCCCCAGCATTTT. Translating it yields CASSSPRRGGNQPQHF.

The V gene is TRBV18, the J gene TRBJ1-1; D not certain. V was shortened by 4 bases and J by 4 bases, with 10 bases between the two germline ends. This CDR3 is built from 13 residues. Per germline, CDR1 KGHSH and CDR2 LQKENI. CDR3 amino acids: CASSQGLRTEAFF. CDR3 nucleotides: TGTGCCAGCTCACAGGGTTTGCGCACTGAAGCTTTCTTT.

The chain employs TRBV19 and TRBJ2-7; no clear D. Trimming shortened V by 11 bases and J by 1 base, and 21 bases separated the two germline ends. The CDR3 spans 15 residues. Germline CDR1 is LNHDA and CDR2 is SQIVND (reference sequence). The CDR3 loop is CAGPPRVVQSYEQYF. The DNA for the CDR3 is TGTGCCGGTCCACCTAGAGTCGTCCAATCCTACGAGCAGTACTTC.

The J gene is TRBJ1-1, the V gene TRBV7-9; 9 bases line up with TRBD1. V lost 5 bases to trimming and J lost 2 bases; unmatched junction nucleotides: 3. From germline, CDR1 is SEHNR and CDR2 FQNEAQ (reference sequence). There are 14 residues in the CDR3. The DNA for the CDR3 is TGTGCCAGCAGCCTACAGGGGGCCAACACTGAAGCTTTCTTT. It codes for CASSLQGANTEAFF. Combining the CDR3 with reference TRBV7-9 and TRBJ1-1 gives the whole variable domain DTGVSQNPRHKITKRGQNVTFRCDPISEHNRLYWYRQTLGQGPEFLTYFQNEAQLEKSRLLSDRFSAERPKGSFSTLEIQRTEQGDSAMYLCASSLQGANTEAFFGQGTRLTVV.

This chain joins TRBV7-2 and TRBJ2-7; tentative D call: TRBD1 (7 bases). Germline CDR1 is SGHTA and CDR2 is FQGNSA. Deletions cut 3 bases from V and 2 bases from J, with 11 bases between. CDR3 length: 14 amino acids. Written as DNA, the CDR3 is TGTGCCAGCAGCTTTCAGGGGGGCACCTACGAGCAGTACTTC. It codes for CASSFQGGTYEQYF.

The chain links TRBV5-1 to TRBJ2-2, with D unresolved. The germline V and J ends were trimmed by 0 bases and 10 bases, with 10 bases remaining between them. Germline CDR1 and CDR2: SGHRS and YFSETQ. The CDR3 covers 13 residues. In DNA form, the CDR3 reads TGCGCCAGCAGCTTGGAGTCTAAGGCGGAGCTGTTTTTT. Protein product: CASSLESKAELFF.

The rearrangement uses TRBV15 and TRBJ2-5, with 7 positions matching TRBD1. The germline V gene encodes CDR1 LNHNV and CDR2 YYDKDF (reference sequence). This CDR3 region has 17 residues. J gave up 7 bases and V 1 base, and 15 bases lay outside the gene matches. CDR3 sequence: CATSRVRTGTPGGTQYF. In nucleotides, the CDR3 is TGTGCCACCAGCAGAGTCCGAACCGGGACACCAGGGGGGACCCAGTACTTC.

The V gene is TRBV27, the J gene TRBJ1-5; tentatively, D is TRBD1 (5 bases). Germline V gene lookup returns CDR1 MNHEY and CDR2 SMNVEV (reference sequence). This CDR3 has 14 amino acids. V was cut by 5 bases and J by 6 bases, with 14 bases left in between. The CDR3 loop reads CASSGSGGGQPQHF. The CDR3 nucleotides read TGTGCCAGCAGTGGAAGTGGGGGAGGTCAGCCCCAGCATTTT.

The sample holds a few counts of this clone. This chain links TRBV9 with TRBJ1-1; D not certain. The V and J ends lost 0 bases and 2 bases respectively, with 8 bases between them. This CDR3 region has 14 residues. The germline gives CDR1 SGDLS, CDR2 YYNGEE. The CDR3 sequence: CASSVGGYNTEAFF. As DNA, the CDR3 is TGTGCCAGCAGCGTAGGGGGTTATAACACTGAAGCTTTCTTT.

This chain joins TRBV4-3 and TRBJ2-7, with D possibly being TRBD1 (6 bases). Germline CDR1 is LGHNA and CDR2 is YSLEER. The CDR3 extends over 14 amino acids. Trimming took 0 bases from V and 6 from J, leaving 12 bases between them. Written as DNA, the CDR3 is TGCGCCAGCAGCCAAGATTCAGGGGCGGGCGAGCAGTACTTC. This gives the protein CASSQDSGAGEQYF.

This rearrangement joins TRBV18 to TRBJ2-3, with no clear D. CDR1 is KGHSH, CDR2 LQKENI, per germline. V lost 0 bases and J 6 bases, leaving 13 bases between the germline ends. This CDR3 comprises 15 residues. CDR3 DNA: TGTGCCAGCTCACCACCATCTAGGGTAGGGGATACGCAGTATTTT. Protein: CASSPPSRVGDTQYF.

This clone was seen once. This rearrangement joins TRBV6-5 to TRBJ1-1; possible D gene TRBD1, 5 bases. V dropped 2 bases and J dropped 5 bases, with 12 bases sitting between them. Germline CDR1 and CDR2: MNHEY and SVGAGI. CDR3 length equals 14 residues. The CDR3 sequence: CASSYQGWGTEAFF. The CDR3 nucleotides are TGTGCCAGCAGTTACCAAGGATGGGGGACTGAAGCTTTCTTT.

The chain links TRBV6-4 to TRBJ2-3, with 9 bases fitting TRBD1. V lost 3 bases to trimming and J lost 3 bases; unmatched junction nucleotides: 7. The CDR3 consists of 16 residues. In germline, CDR1 is MRHNA, CDR2 SNTAGT. The CDR3 nucleotides are TGTGCCAGCAGTGAAGCGACAGGGGGTGGAACAGATACGCAGTATTTT. Protein: CASSEATGGGTDTQYF.